This TCR beta chain was captured by sequencing in a study of blood T cell repertoires in COVID-19. Study information: Both acute and convalescent COVID-19 samples were obtained from the United States, Italy and Spain. Nucleic acid was either cDNA or gDNA, and it came from T cells, B-cell-depleted T cells, or PBMCs.

Authors' methods: Using reference gene primer amplification, nucleated cell counts were estimated. Libraries were prepared by immunoSEQ multiplex PCR; TCRdb keeps only in-frame clonotypes and omits some of them. V and J calls and clone size are those listed in that table; D and trimming were worked out from the DNA. The top ten clones hold approximately 1.4% of a sample with fewer than 500,000 clones, just over 85% of them seen once. This CDR3 has 14 amino acids. The sequenced sample consisted of peripheral blood. This TCR came from a woman in her twenties or thirties with active or convalescent COVID-19. The chain uses TRBV21-1 and TRBJ1-2; the D call of TRBD1 is as the table states it, not checked on the DNA. TRBV21-1 is a listed pseudogene. The CDR3 DNA reads as TGTGCCAGCAGCAAAGTTGGCAGGGTTGATGGCTACACCTTC. Translation: CASSKVGRVDGYTF.